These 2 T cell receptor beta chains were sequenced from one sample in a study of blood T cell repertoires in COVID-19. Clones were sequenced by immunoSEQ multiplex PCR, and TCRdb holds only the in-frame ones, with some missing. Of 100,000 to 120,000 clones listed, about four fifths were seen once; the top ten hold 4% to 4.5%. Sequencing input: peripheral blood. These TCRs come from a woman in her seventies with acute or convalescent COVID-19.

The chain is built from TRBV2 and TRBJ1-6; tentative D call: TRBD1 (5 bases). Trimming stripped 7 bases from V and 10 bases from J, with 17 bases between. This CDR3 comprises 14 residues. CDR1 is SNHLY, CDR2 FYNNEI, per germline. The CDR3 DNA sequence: TGTGCCAGCACTGGAGGGACGGAGAGATCACCCCTCCACTTT. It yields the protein CASTGGTERSPLHF.

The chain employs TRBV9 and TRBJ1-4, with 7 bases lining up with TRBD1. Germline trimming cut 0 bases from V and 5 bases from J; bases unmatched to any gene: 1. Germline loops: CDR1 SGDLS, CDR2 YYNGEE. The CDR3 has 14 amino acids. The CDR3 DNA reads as TGTGCCAGCAGCGTAGGAGGGGGCAATGAAAAACTGTTTTTT. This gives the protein CASSVGGGNEKLFF. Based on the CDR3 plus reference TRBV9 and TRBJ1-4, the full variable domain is DSGVTQTPKHLITATGQRVTLRCSPRSGDLSVYWYQQSLDQGLQFLIQYYNGEERAKGNILERFSAQQFPDLHSELNLSSLELGDSALYFCASSVGGGNEKLFFGSGTQLSVL.